This TCR beta chain emerged from a study of T cells after yellow fever vaccination. This clonotype was observed a handful of times. From germline, CDR1 is LGHNA and CDR2 YSLEER. There are 14 residues in the CDR3. Trimming took 0 bases from V and 5 from J; bases not matched to a gene: 2. TCRdb called the 5' RACE reads again in MiXCR, with one record for every CDR3 protein. The table records about 94,000 distinct CDR3 sequences, roughly 9% of them present only once. The specimen comprised CD8+ T cells not binding an NS4B(214-222) dextramer, sorted from PBMCs, sampled around 15 days after the first yellow fever vaccination. The chain has TRBV4-3 and TRBJ1-2, with TRBD1 matching over 8 bases. The TCR originated in a man aged 18 to 30 who received the YFV17D yellow fever vaccine. The CDR3 DNA reads as TGCGCCAGCAGCCAAGACGGACAGGGATATGGCTACACCTTC. This gives the protein CASSQDGQGYGYTF.